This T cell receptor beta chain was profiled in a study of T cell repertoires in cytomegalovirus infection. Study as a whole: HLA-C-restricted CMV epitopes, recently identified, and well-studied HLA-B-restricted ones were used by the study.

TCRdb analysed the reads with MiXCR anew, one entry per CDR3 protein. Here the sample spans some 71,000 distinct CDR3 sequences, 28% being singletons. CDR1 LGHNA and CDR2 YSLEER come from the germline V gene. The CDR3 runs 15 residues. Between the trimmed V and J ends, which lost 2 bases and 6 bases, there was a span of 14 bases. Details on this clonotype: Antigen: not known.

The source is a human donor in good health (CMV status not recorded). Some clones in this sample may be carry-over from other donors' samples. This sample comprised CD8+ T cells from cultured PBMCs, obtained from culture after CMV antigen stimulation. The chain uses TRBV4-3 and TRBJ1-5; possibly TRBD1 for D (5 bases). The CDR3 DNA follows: TGCGCCAGCAGCCAAAATCGGGGGGTAAGTCAGCCCCAGCATTTT. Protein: CASSQNRGVSQPQHF.